This T cell receptor (beta chain) emerged from a study of CD8 T cells in ankylosing spondylitis. CDR1 and CDR2 from the germline V gene are MNHEY and SMNVEV (reference sequence). The V gene lost 0 bases and the J gene lost 2 bases, with 8 bases spanning the gap. CDR3 length: 14 amino acids. Study-wide points: Reportedly, matched ankylosing spondylitis synovial fluid was significantly enriched for disease-linked clones. A CD8+ phenotype characterized the disease-linked clones, which were relatively rare in peripheral blood. Blood from ankylosing spondylitis patients appeared to carry a characteristic roughly 8-variant TCR beta motif.

Regarding this clonotype: Its antigen is still unknown.

Quantitative 5'-RACE with molecular barcodes produced the TCR beta libraries. MiXCR, applied by TCRdb to the 5' RACE reads, yields one record per CDR3 protein. The sample contains around 220,000 distinct CDR3 sequences, 10% of which appear only once. The sequencing sample was made of blood, either unsorted or a sorted T cell fraction (not recorded which). This TCR was recovered from a male donor with ankylosing spondylitis or in good health (not recorded which). The gene calls are TRBV27 and TRBJ2-7; D remains unclear. The CDR3 sequence: CASSLSSVTYEQYF. In DNA, the CDR3 is TGTGCCAGCAGTTTATCTTCTGTGACCTACGAGCAGTACTTC.